A selection of T cell receptor beta chains follows, all from one sample in a study of OX40 agonist ivuxolimab in advanced cancers. Assay used: immunoSEQ multiplex PCR; TCRdb lists only in-frame clones, some missing. The data hold 65,000 to 80,000 clones, with roughly 90% observed a single time. The sequencing used CD4+ or CD8+ T cells sorted from blood, collected in a trial of the OX40 agonist ivuxolimab. These receptors were obtained from an adult with an advanced solid tumor such as melanoma, head and neck, liver or kidney cancer. The CDR3 runs from the conserved cysteine through the conserved F or W. A D gene is named only where the DNA matches it firmly. Clone size is stated in some rows and not others, as once, few, many or a class when expanded.

j_call d_call clone_size v_call cdr3_length cdr3_nt cdr3_aa
TRBJ1-1 TRBD1 once TRBV5-1 14 TGCGCCAGCAGCTTACCGGGACAGGGCACTGAAGCTTTCTTT CASSLPGQGTEAFF
TRBJ1-2 TRBD1 . TRBV28 14 TGTGCCAGCAGCTTAAGACAGGGACACTATGGCTACACCTTC CASSLRQGHYGYTF
TRBJ2-2 . once TRBV11-3 14 TGTGCCAGCAGCCAGGACGGTAACACCGGGGAGCTGTTTTTT CASSQDGNTGELFF
TRBJ2-7 TRBD2 . TRBV29-1 13 TGCAGCGTCCGGACTAGCGGGAGGGTCGAGCAGTACTTC CSVRTSGRVEQYF
TRBJ2-6 . . TRBV7-9 14 TGTGCCAGCAGCTTAGTGTCCGGGGCCAACGTCCTGACTTTC CASSLVSGANVLTF
TRBJ2-5 . . TRBV7-9 12 TGTGCCAGCAGCTGGGAAATCGAGACCCAGTACTTC CASSWEIETQYF
TRBJ1-2 . . TRBV28 15 TGTGCCAGCAGTCGACTTCGGGGGCAGAACTATGGCTACACCTTC CASSRLRGQNYGYTF
TRBJ2-2 TRBD2 . TRBV5-1 19 TGCGCCAGCAGCCCGAGGGCAGGGACTAGCGGGAGAGGTACCGGGGAGCTGTTTTTT CASSPRAGTSGRGTGELFF
TRBJ2-4 TRBD2 . TRBV7-9 16 TGTGCCAGCAGCTTAACGGGAGGGGAAGGCAAAAACATTCAGTACTTC CASSLTGGEGKNIQYF
TRBJ2-7 . . TRBV9 13 TGTGCCAGCAGCGTAGGGGCCCTAAACGAGCAGTACTTC CASSVGALNEQYF
TRBJ2-1 TRBD1 . TRBV4-1 14 TGCGCCAGCAGCCCACAGGGGGCCAGCAATGAGCAGTTCTTC CASSPQGASNEQFF
TRBJ2-1 . . TRBV5-1 16 TGCGCCAGCAGCTTGACTACCGGTTCGTCCTACAATGAGCAGTTCTTC CASSLTTGSSYNEQFF
TRBJ1-5 . . TRBV28 16 TGTGCCAGCAGTTCCCTACAGGGCGCGGGCAATCAGCCCCAGCATTTT CASSSLQGAGNQPQHF
TRBJ2-7 TRBD1 . TRBV25-1 12 TGTGCCAGCGGGGGACAGACCTACGAGCAGTACTTC CASGGQTYEQYF
TRBJ2-7 . . TRBV6-6 13 TGTGCCAGCAGTCCTCACCTTTCCTACGAGCAGTACTTC CASSPHLSYEQYF
TRBJ1-2 . . TRBV5-8 14 TGTGCCAGCAGCGGGGCGACTGTGATCTCTGGCTACACCTTC CASSGATVISGYTF
TRBJ1-1 . . TRBV18 13 TGTGCCAGCTCACCCCGGTTGAACACTGAAGCTTTCTTT CASSPRLNTEAFF
TRBJ1-5 TRBD1 . TRBV4-3 18 TGCGCCAGCAGCCACGAAGTGGTGGGTCAGGGGGTAGATCAGCCCCAGCATTTT CASSHEVVGQGVDQPQHF
TRBJ2-7 . . TRBV9 12 TGTGCCAGCAGCGTAAATTTCGGCGAGCAGTACTTC CASSVNFGEQYF
TRBJ1-5 TRBD1 . TRBV9 17 TGTGCCAGCAGCCCTCCGGGACAGGGTTATAGCAATCAGCCCCAGCATTTT CASSPPGQGYSNQPQHF
TRBJ2-1 . . TRBV7-3 15 TGTGCCAGCAGCTTATCACAGACAGCCTACAATGAGCAGTTCTTC CASSLSQTAYNEQFF
TRBJ2-3 TRBD2 . TRBV7-3 17 TGTGCCAGCAGCTTAAACGGGGCTAGCGGTAGCACAGATACGCAGTATTTT CASSLNGASGSTDTQYF
TRBJ1-1 . . TRBV12-5 12 TGTGCTAGTGGTTTAGGAGGGCGGGGGGCTTTCTTT CASGLGGRGAFF
TRBJ2-7 . . TRBV20-1 10 TGCAGTGCTAGACAGTACGAGCAGTACTTC CSARQYEQYF
TRBJ2-7 . few TRBV13 14 TGTGCCAGCAGCCCCACTAGGATGGTCTACGAGCAGTACTTC CASSPTRMVYEQYF
TRBJ2-7 . few TRBV21-1 15 TGTGCCAGCAGCAAAGTGGGTTCGATGGCCTACGAGCAGTACTTC CASSKVGSMAYEQYF
TRBJ1-4 TRBD1 . TRBV23-1 17 TGCGCCAGCAGTCAATCGAGGGGGCCTCCAACTAATGAAAAACTGTTTTTT CASSQSRGPPTNEKLFF
TRBJ1-4 TRBD1 . TRBV19 14 TGTGCCAGTAGTGACAGGGGAACTAATGAAAAACTGTTTTTT CASSDRGTNEKLFF
TRBJ2-4 . . TRBV20-1 11 TGCAGTGCTAGAGAGGTGGACATTCAGTACTTC CSAREVDIQYF
TRBJ1-5 TRBD1 . TRBV6-6 14 TGTGCCAGCAGTCAAGACAGGGGGGATCAGCCCCAGCATTTT CASSQDRGDQPQHF
TRBJ1-5 . once TRBV6-1 15 TGTGCCAGCAGTGGGGGGACGAATAGCAATCAGCCCCAGCATTTT CASSGGTNSNQPQHF
TRBJ1-2 . . TRBV4-1 12 TGCGCCAGCAGCCACGAAGGAAGAGGCTACACCTTC CASSHEGRGYTF
TRBJ2-3 TRBD2 . TRBV7-6 15 TGTGCCAGCAGCACAGGGACTAGCGGCACAGATACGCAGTATTTT CASSTGTSGTDTQYF
TRBJ2-1 TRBD2 . TRBV7-2 16 TGTGCCAGCACCTTAGTACTAGCGGGAAATACGAATGAGCAGTTCTTC CASTLVLAGNTNEQFF
TRBJ2-7 TRBD2 . TRBV19 14 TGTGCCAGTAGTACCGGGACTAGTCTTGGCGAGCAGTACTTC CASSTGTSLGEQYF
TRBJ2-7 TRBD1 once TRBV12-5 15 TGTGCTAGTGGTTTTACCTCGGGACAGGGGTACGAGCAGTACTTC CASGFTSGQGYEQYF
TRBJ1-1 TRBD1 . TRBV30 15 TGTGCCTGGGCTCTTTCCGACAGGGATAGCACTGAAGCTTTCTTT CAWALSDRDSTEAFF
TRBJ2-2 . once TRBV5-1 15 TGCGCCAGCAGCTTGTCCAGTTCGAACACCGGGGAGCTGTTTTTT CASSLSSSNTGELFF
TRBJ1-5 . once TRBV21-1 12 TGTGCCAGCAGCAGAGGGAGTCAGCCCCAGCATTTT CASSRGSQPQHF
TRBJ2-7 . . TRBV6-6 12 TGTGCCAGCACCTTCTCGGGCAACGAGCAGTACTTC CASTFSGNEQYF
TRBJ1-2 . . TRBV4-3 13 TGCGCCAGCAGCCCGTATGTCAACTATGGCTACACCTTC CASSPYVNYGYTF
TRBJ2-7 TRBD2 . TRBV4-3 17 TGCGCCAGCAGCCAAGTCTTTCTAGCGGGAGTTTTGTACGAGCAGTACTTC CASSQVFLAGVLYEQYF
TRBJ2-7 . . TRBV6-5 15 TGTGCCAGCAGTCCCGACGTGCAGTTCGGCTACGAGCAGTACTTC CASSPDVQFGYEQYF
TRBJ2-2 . . TRBV5-1 17 TGCGCCAGCAGCTTGAGGTCCGCGGGTAGAAACACCGGGGAGCTGTTTTTT CASSLRSAGRNTGELFF
TRBJ2-5 . . TRBV28 14 TGTGCCAGCAGTTTATATGGAGGAGGGGAGACCCAGTACTTC CASSLYGGGETQYF
TRBJ1-4 TRBD1 once TRBV29-1 15 TGCAGCGTCCGCGGGACAGGGGCCGCGGGGGAAAAACTGTTTTTT CSVRGTGAAGEKLFF
TRBJ2-1 TRBD2 . TRBV27 14 TGTGCCAGCAGTTTCGGGGGGTCCTACAATGAGCAGTTCTTC CASSFGGSYNEQFF
TRBJ2-5 . . TRBV30 15 TGTGCCTGGAGTGTTTCCCGCCTCCGTCGGGAGACCCAGTACTTC CAWSVSRLRRETQYF